This T cell receptor (beta chain) emerged from a study of a mutant IDH1 vaccine in newly diagnosed glioma. Study as a whole: Initiation of the vaccine course occurred 4-6 weeks after radiotherapy alone, or alongside temozolomide cycles. Before enrollment, patients got radiotherapy alone, temozolomide alone, or mostly the combination. Among treated patients, 62.5% were male and around 40% female, and mean age was approximately 40 years. Study-level findings and limits: Shifts in the top peripheral T cell clonotypes seemed unrelated to pseudoprogression.

Sequenced by immunoSEQ multiplex PCR; TCRdb stores in-frame clones only, minus some. Of roughly 28,000 clones in the sample, about 90% are singletons; the top ten hold around 20%. Comments on this clone: Its target is unknown.

Regarding time point: week 5, during vaccination. Each dose of the vaccine consisted of 300 ug of mutant IDH1 20-mer peptide, with topical imiquimod. The sequences come from PBMCs, collected from a glioma patient whose treatment included an IDH1 peptide vaccine. The source is a man younger than 35 with glioma.

CDR3 bases: TGCGCCAGCAGCCAAGACGGGACTCGCACAGATACGCAGTATTTT. As protein: CASSQDGTRTDTQYF. The chain combines TRBV4-1 with TRBJ2-3; possible D gene TRBD2, 6 bases. Germline CDR1 and CDR2: MGHRA and YSYEKL. Between the trimmed V and J ends, which lost 0 bases and 1 base, there was a span of 8 bases. The CDR3 is 15 amino acids.